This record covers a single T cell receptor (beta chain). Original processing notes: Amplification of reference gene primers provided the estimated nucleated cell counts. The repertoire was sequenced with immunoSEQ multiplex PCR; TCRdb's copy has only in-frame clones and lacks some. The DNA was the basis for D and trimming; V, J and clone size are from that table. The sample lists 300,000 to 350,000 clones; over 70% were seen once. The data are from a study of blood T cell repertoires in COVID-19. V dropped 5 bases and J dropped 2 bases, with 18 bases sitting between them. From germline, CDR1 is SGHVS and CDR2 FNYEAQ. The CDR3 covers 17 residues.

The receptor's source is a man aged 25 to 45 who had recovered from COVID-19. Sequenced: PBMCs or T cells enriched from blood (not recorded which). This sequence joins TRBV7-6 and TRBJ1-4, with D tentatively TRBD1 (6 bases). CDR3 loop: CASSPWGAGGTNEKLFF. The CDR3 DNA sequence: TGTGCCAGCAGCCCCTGGGGGGCGGGAGGGACTAATGAAAAACTGTTTTTT.